This T cell receptor (beta chain) originates from a study of shared clonotypes between healthy human individuals (dated by TCRdb to the early 2020s). With regard to the full study: Three men and a couple of women, aged 18 to 49 years, made up the cohort. Different laboratories and diverse techniques were used to prepare libraries and sequence TCR repertoires, to increase sequencing depth and limit assay-specific biases. To estimate repertoire size and how much clonotype sharing occurs between individuals, the study deeply sequenced the blood TCR repertoires of about five healthy adults. Each donor's leukapheresis produced roughly between roughly 0.85 and 9.5 billion PBMCs.

TCR CDR3 regions were amplified from genomic DNA by multiplex PCR using the deep immunoSEQ assay. Extracted genomic DNA from each cell subset was spread evenly across all wells of several immunoSEQ 96-well plates, with each plate serving as a replicate. Each replicate PCR for unsorted PBMC received roughly 300 ng genomic DNA, equal to approximately 30,000 T cell genomes. Genomic DNA from unsorted PBMC was sequenced over ten immunoSEQ deep assay plates. Purified libraries were quantified with a Qubit 3.0 fluorometer, sized on a Bioanalyzer 2100, and re-quantified with the KAPA Library Quantification kit. Every immunoSEQ 96-well plate was sequenced on a separate single-read 150-cycle Illumina NextSeq 550 flow cell. As for the authors' bioinformatics: Because the immunoSEQ output held only junctional sequences and lacked quality scores, the filtering could not match the filtering applied to full-length reads. Sequences were annotated with PyIR, a Python wrapper for IgBLAST v1.9, and V/J genes and CDR3 were assigned using IMGT germline references. Any read was removed if the V/J assignment was weak (E-value above 1e-6), the CDR3 was missing, or the read contained stop codons, out-of-frame junctions, or ambiguous translated residues. V3J clonotypes were defined as sequences sharing an identical inferred V gene, J gene, and CDR3 amino acid sequence. To compute the percentage overlap between repertoires, the number of shared unique clonotypes was divided by the size of the smaller repertoire. Three approaches were used to assess repertoire richness: RTK rarefaction, the Chao1 estimator, and Recon v2.1 estimates of unobserved clonotypes. TCRdb took over this immuneACCESS table, retaining in-frame rearrangements with V and J assigned. Such tables are incomplete; in checked studies, under half of the missing clones stem from an unresolved V gene, and the remainder is unexplained. D and trimming come from the DNA, and the V and J calls and clone size come from that table. Present in this sample are some 92,000 clones, around half of which were seen just once. The ten largest clones add up to over 12% of the sample.

Based on the germline V gene, the CDR1 and CDR2 sequences are SGHVS and FQNEAQ. The CDR3 runs 14 amino acids, cysteine and phenylalanine included. Solely the CDR3 DNA is kept, with 42 bases framed from the first base. V loses 6 bases, J loses 4 bases, and the germline ends lie 13 bases apart. In the case of this clone: Its antigen target is currently unknown. No base quality values were provided; no much bigger clone lies one nucleotide off.

The paper as a whole reports these results and caveats: Sampling was restricted to blood, and TCR repertoires in tissue are likely to differ from TCR repertoires in blood. Based on pairwise subsampling, the degree of clonotype sharing among donors was expected to be affected by sequencing depth. The genetic and exposure-history diversity represented was limited by the small number of donors.

The donors were healthy, HIV-negative adults who had no recently reported acute infections or vaccinations. Every donor was a Caucasian adult residing in Nashville, Tennessee, USA. In the unsorted samples, 85 million to 100 million PBMCs were counted, and genomic DNA was extracted using the QIAamp DNA Blood Mini kit. Blood was collected by leukapheresis, and PBMCs were isolated by Ficoll-Histopaque density gradient centrifugation and then cryopreserved in liquid nitrogen vapor phase. The source material was PBMCs. The chain joins TRBV7-8 to TRBJ2-1; the D gene is possibly TRBD2, with 5 bases matching. This TCR was recovered from a woman between 40 and 50 years old in good health. Some clones in this sample may be carry-over from other donors' samples. Here the CDR3 is given as CASREARSYNEQFF. The nucleotide sequence reads as follows: TGTGCCAGCAGGGAGGCTAGATCTTACAATGAGCAGTTCTTC.